This is a list of T cell receptor beta chains from one sample in a study of cytomegalovirus exposure and HLA in healthy donors. The data were produced by immunoSEQ multiplex PCR, yet TCRdb's version contains in-frame clones alone and is incomplete. The repertoire holds around 100,000 clones, with around four fifths as singletons. Sequencing was done on a sample of PBMCs. The receptors were gathered from a man in his forties or fifties in good health and CMV-seronegative. Each CDR3 is given with its conserved first and last residue. Each record gives: clone size, J gene, V gene, D gene, CDR3 DNA, CDR3 protein. The D gene is left open where the match is weak. The size entry is marked missing in some rows and otherwise reads once, few, many or a size class.

clone_size: -
j_call: TRBJ1-3
v_call: TRBV18
d_call: -
cdr3_nt: TGTGCCAGCTCACCGTCAGGGGTGGCTGGAAACACCATATATTTT
cdr3_aa: CASSPSGVAGNTIYF

clone_size: -
j_call: TRBJ2-2
v_call: TRBV6-6
d_call: TRBD1
cdr3_nt: TGTGCCAGCAGCCCCGGACAGGGGGGTGGCGGGGAGCTGTTTTTT
cdr3_aa: CASSPGQGGGGELFF

clone_size: -
j_call: TRBJ2-4
v_call: TRBV7-9
d_call: TRBD2
cdr3_nt: TGTGCCAGCAGTCTCAGACTAGCGGATGAGAGGAACATTCAGTACTTC
cdr3_aa: CASSLRLADERNIQYF

clone_size: -
j_call: TRBJ2-3
v_call: TRBV7-9
d_call: TRBD2
cdr3_nt: TGTTCCAGCAGCTTAGGACTAGCGGGGAGCACAGATACGCAGTATTTT
cdr3_aa: CSSSLGLAGSTDTQYF

clone_size: few
j_call: TRBJ1-2
v_call: TRBV7-9
d_call: -
cdr3_nt: TGTGCCAGCAGCTTAGCAGAGCGGGTTGTCTATGGCTACACCTTC
cdr3_aa: CASSLAERVVYGYTF

clone_size: few
j_call: TRBJ2-7
v_call: TRBV6-5
d_call: -
cdr3_nt: TGTGCCAGCAGTTACTCGCGGTCCTCCTACGAGCAGTACTTC
cdr3_aa: CASSYSRSSYEQYF

clone_size: -
j_call: TRBJ2-3
v_call: TRBV5-1
d_call: TRBD2
cdr3_nt: TGCGCCAGCAGCTTGGGTCTAGCGGGAGGGCGGACGCAGTATTTT
cdr3_aa: CASSLGLAGGRTQYF

clone_size: -
j_call: TRBJ2-2
v_call: TRBV23-1
d_call: -
cdr3_nt: TGCCCTACGTCCGGGGAGCTGTTTTTT
cdr3_aa: CPTSGELFF

clone_size: -
j_call: TRBJ2-5
v_call: TRBV7-9
d_call: -
cdr3_nt: TGTGCCAGCAGCTTAGTTACTCGGGGGACCCAGTACTTC
cdr3_aa: CASSLVTRGTQYF

clone_size: once
j_call: TRBJ2-1
v_call: TRBV9
d_call: TRBD1
cdr3_nt: TGTGCCAGCAGCCCTGTACAGGGGACTGAGCAGTTCTTC
cdr3_aa: CASSPVQGTEQFF

clone_size: -
j_call: TRBJ1-5
v_call: TRBV19
d_call: -
cdr3_nt: TGTGCCAGTAGTCAGGGTTTAGTGAGAGAAGGTCAGCCCCAGCATTTT
cdr3_aa: CASSQGLVREGQPQHF

clone_size: -
j_call: TRBJ1-1
v_call: TRBV30
d_call: TRBD1
cdr3_nt: TGTGCCTGTATCCTTTGGCAGGGGGAGAGTGAAGCTTTCTTT
cdr3_aa: CACILWQGESEAFF

clone_size: -
j_call: TRBJ1-2
v_call: TRBV19
d_call: -
cdr3_nt: TGTGCCAGTAGCACCAAGGGGGAATATGGCTACACCTTC
cdr3_aa: CASSTKGEYGYTF

clone_size: few
j_call: TRBJ1-1
v_call: TRBV10-3
d_call: -
cdr3_nt: TGTGCCATCAGCGGACAGCCAAACACTGAAGCTTTCTTT
cdr3_aa: CAISGQPNTEAFF

clone_size: -
j_call: TRBJ1-1
v_call: TRBV6-4
d_call: TRBD1
cdr3_nt: TGTGCCAGCAGGATAACTCAGGGGGCGGGTGAAGCTTTCTTT
cdr3_aa: CASRITQGAGEAFF

clone_size: -
j_call: TRBJ1-5
v_call: TRBV25-1
d_call: -
cdr3_nt: TGTGCCAGCAGTGACGCGCGGGGGCTCGGTCAGCCCCAGCATTTT
cdr3_aa: CASSDARGLGQPQHF

clone_size: once
j_call: TRBJ2-5
v_call: TRBV4-2
d_call: -
cdr3_nt: TGTGCCAGCAGCCAAGGGGACCAGGGGCGGGAGACCCAGTACTTC
cdr3_aa: CASSQGDQGRETQYF

clone_size: few
j_call: TRBJ1-2
v_call: TRBV2
d_call: TRBD1
cdr3_nt: TGTGCCAGCAGTGACCTGGACAGGGAAAGCGGCTACACCTTC
cdr3_aa: CASSDLDRESGYTF

clone_size: -
j_call: TRBJ1-2
v_call: TRBV9
d_call: -
cdr3_nt: TGTGCCAGCAGCGTAAGGGTTCAAGGCGGGGAAGGCTACACCTTC
cdr3_aa: CASSVRVQGGEGYTF

clone_size: -
j_call: TRBJ1-6
v_call: TRBV27
d_call: -
cdr3_nt: TGTGCCAGCAGTTTAGGGGGGGATGGCTCCTATAATTCACCCCTCCACTTT
cdr3_aa: CASSLGGDGSYNSPLHF

clone_size: -
j_call: TRBJ2-5
v_call: TRBV4-1
d_call: -
cdr3_nt: TGCGCCAGCAGCCAAGTACAGGCGGGGGCGCCCCGGGGGACCCAGTACTTC
cdr3_aa: CASSQVQAGAPRGTQYF

clone_size: -
j_call: TRBJ2-6
v_call: TRBV5-4
d_call: TRBD2
cdr3_nt: TGTGCCAGCAGCTTGTCCCTAAAAGCGGGGGGAGGCTCTGGGGCCAACGTCCTGACTTTC
cdr3_aa: CASSLSLKAGGGSGANVLTF

clone_size: -
j_call: TRBJ2-7
v_call: TRBV6-6
d_call: -
cdr3_nt: TGTGCCAGCCGAAGTCAGGGCTACGAGCAGTACTTC
cdr3_aa: CASRSQGYEQYF

clone_size: -
j_call: TRBJ1-3
v_call: TRBV4-2
d_call: -
cdr3_nt: TGTGCCAGCAGCCAAGAGTCTAACCTCTCTGGAAACACCATATATTTT
cdr3_aa: CASSQESNLSGNTIYF

clone_size: -
j_call: TRBJ2-3
v_call: TRBV5-4
d_call: TRBD2
cdr3_nt: TGTGCCAGCAGCTTGGGAGGACTAGCGGGCACAGATACGCAGTATTTT
cdr3_aa: CASSLGGLAGTDTQYF

clone_size: -
j_call: TRBJ2-1
v_call: TRBV6-6
d_call: -
cdr3_nt: TGTGCCAGCAGTCCCGGGAGCTCCTACAATGAGCAGTTCTTC
cdr3_aa: CASSPGSSYNEQFF

clone_size: -
j_call: TRBJ2-5
v_call: TRBV29-1
d_call: -
cdr3_nt: TGCAGCGTTGAAGGTAACCCGGGGGAGCAAGAGACCCAGTACTTC
cdr3_aa: CSVEGNPGEQETQYF

clone_size: few
j_call: TRBJ2-5
v_call: TRBV6-5
d_call: TRBD1
cdr3_nt: TGTGCCAGCAGACGTAGACAGGGAGAGACCCAGTACTTC
cdr3_aa: CASRRRQGETQYF

clone_size: -
j_call: TRBJ2-1
v_call: TRBV19
d_call: -
cdr3_nt: TGTGCCAGTAGAAACCTTCCCGGGGAGGGGGTGACCTACAATGAGCAGTTCTTC
cdr3_aa: CASRNLPGEGVTYNEQFF

clone_size: -
j_call: TRBJ1-1
v_call: TRBV6-6
d_call: -
cdr3_nt: TGTGCCACAAGGGGGGGGCGTTGGACTGAAGCTTTCTTT
cdr3_aa: CATRGGRWTEAFF

clone_size: -
j_call: TRBJ2-2
v_call: TRBV6-5
d_call: TRBD2
cdr3_nt: TGTGCCAGCAGTCTCCTAGCGGGGCCTACCGGGGAGCTGTTTTTT
cdr3_aa: CASSLLAGPTGELFF

clone_size: -
j_call: TRBJ2-3
v_call: TRBV18
d_call: -
cdr3_nt: TGTGCCAGCTCACCACAGAGAAGCACAGATACGCAGTATTTT
cdr3_aa: CASSPQRSTDTQYF

clone_size: -
j_call: TRBJ1-1
v_call: TRBV7-9
d_call: TRBD1
cdr3_nt: TGTTCCAGCAGCTTTGGACAGGACACTGAAGCTTTCTTT
cdr3_aa: CSSSFGQDTEAFF

clone_size: -
j_call: TRBJ2-1
v_call: TRBV7-7
d_call: TRBD2
cdr3_nt: TGTGCTAGCAGCCAGGGACTAGCGGGGGATCCCCTTGATGAGCAGTTCTTC
cdr3_aa: CASSQGLAGDPLDEQFF

clone_size: -
j_call: TRBJ1-2
v_call: TRBV6-5
d_call: -
cdr3_nt: TGTGCCAGCAACAAAAACAGCCACCTCAACTATGGCTACACCTTC
cdr3_aa: CASNKNSHLNYGYTF

clone_size: -
j_call: TRBJ1-2
v_call: TRBV9
d_call: -
cdr3_nt: TGTGCCAGCAGCGTAGACCAGAACTATGGCTACACCTTC
cdr3_aa: CASSVDQNYGYTF

clone_size: -
j_call: TRBJ1-4
v_call: TRBV5-1
d_call: TRBD1
cdr3_nt: TGCGCCAGCAGCGAGGGACAGGGCAATGAAAAACTGTTTTTT
cdr3_aa: CASSEGQGNEKLFF

clone_size: few
j_call: TRBJ2-1
v_call: TRBV6-4
d_call: TRBD2
cdr3_nt: TGTGCCAGCAGTGACTCGTCGGGGGGGCCGGGGGAGCAGTTCTTC
cdr3_aa: CASSDSSGGPGEQFF

clone_size: few
j_call: TRBJ1-2
v_call: TRBV28
d_call: -
cdr3_nt: TGTGCCAGCAGTTTATCAACAGGGGGCTACACCTTC
cdr3_aa: CASSLSTGGYTF

clone_size: -
j_call: TRBJ1-2
v_call: TRBV27
d_call: TRBD1
cdr3_nt: TGTGCCAGCAGTTCGGCGAGGGACAGGGGAAGCGGCTACACCTTC
cdr3_aa: CASSSARDRGSGYTF

clone_size: -
j_call: TRBJ2-3
v_call: TRBV15
d_call: -
cdr3_nt: TGTGCCACCAGCAGAGGTCTCCGCGGGGGCACAGATACGCAGTATTTT
cdr3_aa: CATSRGLRGGTDTQYF

clone_size: -
j_call: TRBJ1-1
v_call: TRBV6-9
d_call: -
cdr3_nt: TGTGCCAGCAGTCCTCCTACAGGAGAGAAAGCCACTGAAGCTTTCTTT
cdr3_aa: CASSPPTGEKATEAFF

clone_size: -
j_call: TRBJ2-1
v_call: TRBV2
d_call: -
cdr3_nt: TGTGCCAGCCACAGGGAAGGGAACAATGAGCAGTTCTTC
cdr3_aa: CASHREGNNEQFF

clone_size: -
j_call: TRBJ1-4
v_call: TRBV29-1
d_call: -
cdr3_nt: TGCAGCGTTGCGAACAGGATTGATGAAAAACTGTTTTTT
cdr3_aa: CSVANRIDEKLFF

clone_size: -
j_call: TRBJ2-7
v_call: TRBV7-9
d_call: TRBD1
cdr3_nt: TGTGCCAGCACAGACAGGGTCTACGAGCAGTACTTC
cdr3_aa: CASTDRVYEQYF

clone_size: once
j_call: TRBJ1-3
v_call: TRBV30
d_call: -
cdr3_nt: TGTGCCTGGGGAGTTGGAAACACCATATATTTT
cdr3_aa: CAWGVGNTIYF

clone_size: -
j_call: TRBJ2-7
v_call: TRBV29-1
d_call: -
cdr3_nt: TGCAGCGGTCTCTCACACTACGAGCAGTACTTC
cdr3_aa: CSGLSHYEQYF